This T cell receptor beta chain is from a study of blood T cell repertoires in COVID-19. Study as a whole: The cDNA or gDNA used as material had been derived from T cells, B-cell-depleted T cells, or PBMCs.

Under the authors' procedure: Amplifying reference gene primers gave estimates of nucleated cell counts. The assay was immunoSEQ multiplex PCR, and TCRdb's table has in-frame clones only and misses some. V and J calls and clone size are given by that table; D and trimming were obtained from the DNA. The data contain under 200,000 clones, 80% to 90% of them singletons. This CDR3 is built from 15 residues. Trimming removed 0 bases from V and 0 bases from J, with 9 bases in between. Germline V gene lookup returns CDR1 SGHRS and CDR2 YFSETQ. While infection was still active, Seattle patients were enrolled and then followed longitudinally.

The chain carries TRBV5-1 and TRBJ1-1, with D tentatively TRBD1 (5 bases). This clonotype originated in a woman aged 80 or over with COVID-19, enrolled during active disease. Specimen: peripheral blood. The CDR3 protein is CASSLGQIMNTEAFF. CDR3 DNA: TGCGCCAGCAGCTTGGGACAGATAATGAACACTGAAGCTTTCTTT.